The clone carrying this TCR beta chain showed up just once. Antigen: not known. These data originate in a study of long-term antiretroviral therapy in people with HIV. Study conclusions and caveats: Transplant donor controls retained higher diversity, though diversity increased after ART. Against controls, HIV repertoires showed narrower ranges of CDR3 length.

The CDR3 has 13 residues. The V gene's germline CDR1 is SGHNT and CDR2 YYREEE (reference sequence). Trimming removed 4 bases from V and 3 bases from J, with 11 bases in between. At the survey level, the v3.0 immunoSEQ assay was run. TCRdb keeps only in-frame clones here, not all; method: immunoSEQ multiplex PCR. The sample has 16,000 or so clones; 80% to 90% are singletons. All participants with HIV were treated in the United States. The study used samples holding 1-10 million cryopreserved PBMC before DNA extraction. The sequences come from unsorted PBMCs, collected 0.5 years after starting antiretroviral therapy. V is TRBV5-4 and J is TRBJ2-7; the D is unclear. The receptor comes from a middle-aged woman with HIV. CDR3: CASSMDRDYEQYF. The CDR3 DNA sequence: TGTGCCAGCAGCATGGACCGAGACTACGAGCAGTACTTC. The variable domain in full, with the rest retrieved from reference TRBV5-4 and TRBJ2-7, is ETGVTQSPTHLIKTRGQQVTLRCSSQSGHNTVSWYQQALGQGPQFIFQYYREEENGRGNFPPRFSGLQFPNYSSELNVNALELDDSALYLCASSMDRDYEQYFGPGTRLTVT.